The sequence of this TCR beta chain was determined in a study of blood T cell repertoires in COVID-19. Study background: COVID-19 samples from acute and convalescent phases originated in the United States, Italy and Spain. The cDNA or gDNA used as material had been derived from T cells, B-cell-depleted T cells, or PBMCs.

The junction had 9 bases not matched to a gene; V was cut back by 5 bases and J by 3 bases. CDR1 and CDR2 from the germline V gene are SGHRS and YFSETQ. This CDR3 region has 18 residues. Source study methods: Amplifying reference gene primers gave estimates of nucleated cell counts. Only in-frame clones appear in the TCRdb table, and some are missing; sequencing was by immunoSEQ multiplex PCR. The D gene and trimming were derived from the DNA, and the V and J assignments and clone size from that table. There are over 130,000 clones in the sample; about 80% occur only once, and 8% lies in the top ten.

The sequence derives from a human donor in a cohort sampled during active COVID-19. The chain recombines TRBV5-1 with TRBJ2-1; the match to TRBD2 covers 15 bases. The sample was peripheral blood. Written as DNA, the CDR3 is TGCGCCAGCAGTACGGGACTAGCGGGGGGCTCCGGCTACAATGAGCAGTTCTTC. Translating it yields CASSTGLAGGSGYNEQFF.